The 2 T cell receptor beta chains below were found in one sample sequenced in a study of CD8+ T cells in alopecia areata. Extracted RNA was reverse transcribed into cDNA, the sequencing template. Only in-frame clones appear in the TCRdb table, and some are missing; sequencing was by immunoSEQ multiplex PCR. The sample records 200,000 or so clones, 56% being singletons. The specimen sequenced was CD8+ T cells sorted from blood. Receptor source: a human donor in good health.

The J gene is TRBJ1-6, the V gene TRBV27, with D tentatively TRBD1 (5 bases). Germline CDR1 is MNHEY and CDR2 is SMNVEV (reference sequence). CDR3 length: 12 residues. Trimming left V 5 bases short and J 8 bases short, with 7 bases between. CDR3 sequence reads: CASSEGYSPLHF. The CDR3 DNA sequence: TGTGCCAGCAGTGAGGGGTATTCACCCCTCCACTTT.

There are a few counts of this clone. CDR3 sequence: CASGDRTLRRNTIYF. The CDR3 DNA reads TGTGCCAGCGGGGACAGAACCTTGCGCCGAAACACCATATATTTT. V usage is TRBV2 and J usage is TRBJ1-3; 7 bases are a match to TRBD1. The CDR3 has 15 residues. With 8 bases clipped from V and 5 bases from J, the junction kept 12 bases outside the gene matches. Germline loops: CDR1 SNHLY, CDR2 FYNNEI.